The clone carrying this T cell receptor (beta chain) occurred a few times. Only in-frame clones appear in the TCRdb table, and some are missing; sequencing was by immunoSEQ multiplex PCR. This table holds 68,000 or so clones, more than 85% found once. The sample comes from a study of T cell clones after liver transplantation. The CDR3 sequence is 14 residues long. From germline, CDR1 is MNHEY and CDR2 SMNVEV (reference sequence). The V and J ends lost 5 bases and 5 bases respectively, with 15 bases between them. The sequence was collected from a human patient who received a liver transplant. Among the T cells, some may be from the graft donor. J is TRBJ1-1 and V is TRBV27; no clear D. The specimen comprised CD4+ T cells from blood, sampled roughly 25 months after liver transplant. CDR3 sequence (DNA): TGTGCCAGCAGTCTTACGAGGCGGGCGACTGAAGCTTTCTTT. Translation: CASSLTRRATEAFF.